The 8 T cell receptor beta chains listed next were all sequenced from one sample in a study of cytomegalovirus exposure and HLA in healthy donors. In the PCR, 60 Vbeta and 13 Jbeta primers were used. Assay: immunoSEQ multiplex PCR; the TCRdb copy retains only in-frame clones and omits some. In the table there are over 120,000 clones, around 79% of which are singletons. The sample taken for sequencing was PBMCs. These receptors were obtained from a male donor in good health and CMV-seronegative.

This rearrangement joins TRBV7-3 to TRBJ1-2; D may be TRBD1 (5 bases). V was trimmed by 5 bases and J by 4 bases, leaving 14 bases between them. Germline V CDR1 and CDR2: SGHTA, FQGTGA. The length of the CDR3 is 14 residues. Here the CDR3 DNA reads TGTGCCAGCAGCCCCTTGGGGGGACGCTATGGCTACACCTTC. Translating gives CASSPLGGRYGYTF. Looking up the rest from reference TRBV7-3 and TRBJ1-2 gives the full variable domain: GAGVSQTPSNKVTEKGKYVELRCDPISGHTALYWYRQSLGQGPEFLIYFQGTGAADDSGLPNDRFFAVRPEGSVSTLKIQRTERGDSAVYLCASSPLGGRYGYTFGSGTRLTVV.

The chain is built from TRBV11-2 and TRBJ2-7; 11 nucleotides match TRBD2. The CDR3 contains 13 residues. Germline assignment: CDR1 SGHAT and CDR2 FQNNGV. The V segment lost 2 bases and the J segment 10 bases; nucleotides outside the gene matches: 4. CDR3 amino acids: CASSLLAGGPQYF. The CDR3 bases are TGTGCCAGCAGCTTACTAGCGGGAGGCCCTCAGTACTTC. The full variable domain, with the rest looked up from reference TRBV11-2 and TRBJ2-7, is EAGVAQSPRYKIIEKRQSVAFWCNPISGHATLYWYQQILGQGPKLLIQFQNNGVVDDSQLPKDRFSAERLKGVDSTLKIQPAKLEDSAVYLCASSLLAGGPQYFGPGTRLTVT.

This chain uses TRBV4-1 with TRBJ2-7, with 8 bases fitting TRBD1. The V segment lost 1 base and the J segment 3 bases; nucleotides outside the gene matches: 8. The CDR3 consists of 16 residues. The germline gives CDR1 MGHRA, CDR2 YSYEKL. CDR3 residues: CASSQVPGTGRYEQYF. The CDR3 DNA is TGCGCCAGCAGCCAAGTCCCCGGGACAGGCCGCTACGAGCAGTACTTC.

The CDR3 DNA follows: TGTGCCAGCAGCGGACAGGGCCTTTCTAACTATGGCTACACCTTC. It is translated as CASSGQGLSNYGYTF. The chain recombines TRBV9 with TRBJ1-2; 7 bases fit TRBD1. Germline V gene lookup returns CDR1 SGDLS and CDR2 YYNGEE. V lost 3 bases and J lost 0; bases outside the gene matches: 5. CDR3 size: 15 residues.

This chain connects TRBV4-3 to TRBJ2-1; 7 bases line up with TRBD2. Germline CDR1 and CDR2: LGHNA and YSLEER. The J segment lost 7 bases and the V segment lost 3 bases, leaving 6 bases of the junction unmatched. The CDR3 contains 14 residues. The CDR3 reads CASSHTLARNEQFF. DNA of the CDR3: TGCGCCAGCAGCCATACACTAGCGCGGAATGAGCAGTTCTTC.

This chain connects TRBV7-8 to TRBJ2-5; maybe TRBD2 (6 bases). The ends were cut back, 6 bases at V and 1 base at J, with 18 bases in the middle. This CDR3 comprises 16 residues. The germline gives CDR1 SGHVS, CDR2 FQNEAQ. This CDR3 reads CASRKNGGAGQETQYF. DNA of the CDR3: TGTGCCAGCAGAAAAAACGGGGGAGCCGGCCAAGAGACCCAGTACTTC.

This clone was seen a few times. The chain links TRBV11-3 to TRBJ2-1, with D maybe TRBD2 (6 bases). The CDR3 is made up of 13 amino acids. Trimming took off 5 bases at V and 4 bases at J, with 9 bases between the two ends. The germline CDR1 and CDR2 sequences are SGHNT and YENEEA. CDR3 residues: CASSLGGYNEQFF. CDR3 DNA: TGTGCCAGCAGCCTAGGAGGGTACAATGAGCAGTTCTTC.

This CDR3 is CASSLGDSAGYTF. As DNA, the CDR3 is TGCGCCAGCAGCTTAGGGGACTCCGCTGGCTACACCTTC. The chain employs TRBV5-1 and TRBJ1-2, with TRBD1 as a possible D gene (5 bases). The CDR3 has 13 amino acids. V was pared by 2 bases and J by 7 bases, with 12 bases between. Germline V lookup: CDR1 SGHRS, CDR2 YFSETQ.